The 23 T cell receptor beta chains given below trace back to one sample, sequenced in a study of CD8 T cells in Susac syndrome. RNA totalling roughly 0.45 to 1 ug underwent reverse transcription with random hexamers. In TCRdb, the immunoSEQ multiplex PCR reads were re-called with MiXCR into one record per CDR3 protein. This table has around 230,000 distinct CDR3 sequences, almost 97% appearing once. What was sequenced was CD4+ T cells from PBMCs. These receptor sequences come from a human donor with Susac syndrome.

The chain combines TRBV19 with TRBJ1-2, with 10 positions matching TRBD1. CDR1 is LNHDA and CDR2 is SQIVND in the germline V gene (reference sequence). The CDR3 length is 17 residues. The V gene end was trimmed by 7 bases and the J gene end by 2 bases; junction bases not matched to a gene: 13. The CDR3 reads CASTPYGGTGDNYGYTF. The CDR3 nucleotides are TGTGCCAGTACCCCTTATGGGGGGACAGGGGACAACTATGGCTACACCTTC.

The chain links TRBV12-3 or TRBV12-4 to TRBJ2-2; D is possibly TRBD1 (6 bases). This CDR3 is 17 amino acids long. The germline V and J ends were trimmed by 6 bases and 0 bases, with 17 bases remaining between them. Here the CDR3 reads CASSRTGIPTNTGELFF. CDR3 nucleotides: TGTGCCAGCAGCCGAACAGGGATCCCTACGAACACCGGGGAGCTGTTTTTT.

This clonotype has just one count. The V and J genes are TRBV6-4 and TRBJ1-2, with unresolved D. CDR1 is MRHNA, CDR2 SNTAGT, per germline. Trimming stripped 2 bases from V and 3 bases from J, with 16 bases between. This CDR3 is 16 amino acids long. The DNA of the CDR3 is TGTGCCAGCAGTGACACGGACCCAGCTGATTACTATGGCTACACCTTC. Translation: CASSDTDPADYYGYTF.

This sequence joins TRBV11-1 and TRBJ2-5, with a weak D call TRBD2 (6 bases). CDR1 and CDR2 (germline): SGHAT, FQDESV (reference sequence). The ends were cut back, 5 bases at V and 1 base at J, with 11 bases in the middle. This CDR3 is 14 amino acids long. The DNA of the CDR3 is TGTGCCAGCAGCGCCCGGCGGGGCCAAGAGACCCAGTACTTC. Translated, it gives CASSARRGQETQYF.

The rearrangement links TRBV20-1 to TRBJ1-6; 10 bases are shared with TRBD1. CDR1 is DFQATT and CDR2 is SNEGSKA in the germline V gene (reference sequence). The CDR3 spans 14 residues. V lost 6 bases and J lost 9; bases outside the gene matches: 8. CDR3 nucleotide sequence: TGCAGTGCCAGACAGGGGGCCACAGGTTCACCCCTCCACTTT. It is translated as CSARQGATGSPLHF.

This chain connects TRBV9 to TRBJ2-1; 15 bases fit TRBD2. With 0 bases clipped from V and 8 bases from J, the junction kept 9 bases outside the gene matches. CDR1 SGDLS and CDR2 YYNGEE come from the germline V gene. The CDR3 totals 18 residues. CDR3 nucleotide sequence: TGTGCCAGCAGCGTAGGCGGACTAGCGGGAGGGCCTAGAGATGAGCAGTTCTTC. As protein: CASSVGGLAGGPRDEQFF.

A few counts support this clonotype. The chain uses TRBV11-2 and TRBJ2-3; possibly TRBD2 for D (5 bases). Germline-derived CDR1 and CDR2 are SGHAT and FQNNGV. With 3 bases removed from V and 5 bases from J, the gap between germline ends came to 9 bases. This CDR3 contains 13 residues. This CDR3 is CASSFPRGDTQYF. The CDR3 coding sequence is TGTGCCAGCAGCTTCCCTCGGGGAGATACGCAGTATTTT.

The gene calls are TRBV25-1 and TRBJ1-2, with D possibly matching TRBD1 (5 bases). The germline V and J ends were trimmed by 4 bases and 4 bases, with 7 bases remaining between them. Germline V gene lookup returns CDR1 MGHDK and CDR2 SYGVNS. The CDR3 loop spans 12 amino acids. The CDR3 DNA reads as TGTGCCAGCAGTGTGGGGGGCTATGGCTACACCTTC. Translated, it gives CASSVGGYGYTF.

The chain couples TRBV28 to TRBJ1-2; possibly TRBD1 for D (5 bases). Germline V gives CDR1 MDHEN, CDR2 SYDVKM. Trimming took 4 bases from V and 4 from J, leaving 7 bases between them. This CDR3 has 12 residues. The CDR3 here is CASSWQGYGYTF. The CDR3 DNA reads TGTGCCAGCAGTTGGCAGGGCTATGGCTACACCTTC.

This chain connects TRBV2 to TRBJ1-2; 7 bases match TRBD1. The CDR3 runs 11 residues. The V gene end was trimmed by 2 bases and the J gene end by 13 bases; junction bases not matched to a gene: 4. Germline V gene data show CDR1 as SNHLY and CDR2 as FYNNEI. In nucleotides, the CDR3 is TGTGCCAGCAGTGAAAGGGACAGCCCCACCTTC. Translating it yields CASSERDSPTF.

The chain links TRBV29-1 to TRBJ1-1; no definite D call. Germline lookup yields CDR1 SQVTM and CDR2 ANQGSEA. This CDR3 has 11 amino acids. V dropped 4 bases and J dropped 4 bases, with 7 bases sitting between them. DNA of the CDR3: TGCAGCGTTGCACAGATCACTGAAGCTTTCTTT. It codes for CSVAQITEAFF.

The rearrangement links TRBV11-1 to TRBJ2-2; D gene unclear. Per the germline V gene, CDR1 is SGHAT and CDR2 is FQDESV (reference sequence). V gave up 1 base and J gave up 7 bases, with 19 bases separating them. The CDR3 is 17 amino acids. CDR3 in DNA: TGTGCCAGCAGCTTAGACCCCACTGGCTCAAGGGTCGGGGAGCTGTTTTTT. This codes for CASSLDPTGSRVGELFF.

The chain is built from TRBV24-1 and TRBJ2-1; TRBD1 might be the D (6 bases). The ends were cut back, 5 bases at V and 6 bases at J, with 10 bases in the middle. CDR3 length equals 13 residues. Germline lookup yields CDR1 KGHDR and CDR2 SFDVKD. CDR3 bases: TGTGCCACCAGTGTAGGGGGTGGCAATGAGCAGTTCTTC. This codes for CATSVGGGNEQFF.

The chain links TRBV18 to TRBJ1-1; possible D gene TRBD1, 5 bases. The ends were cut back, 2 bases at V and 1 base at J, with 20 bases in the middle. This CDR3 has 18 amino acids. Looked up from germline, CDR1 is KGHSH and CDR2 is LQKENI. The CDR3 sequence: CASSPSYTGRYTNTEAFF. CDR3 bases: TGTGCCAGCTCACCATCTTATACGGGACGCTATACGAACACTGAAGCTTTCTTT.

The CDR3 DNA reads as TGTGCCAGCAGTGAATGGTCGGGAAACACCATATATTTT. Translating it yields CASSEWSGNTIYF. This chain joins TRBV25-1 and TRBJ1-3; D unresolved. The CDR3 length is 13 residues. The V end lost 1 base, the J end lost 4 bases, and 5 bases lay between the germline ends. Germline values: CDR1 MGHDK, CDR2 SYGVNS.

The rearrangement joins TRBV27 to TRBJ2-7; the match to TRBD1 covers 7 bases. Germline V lookup: CDR1 MNHEY, CDR2 SMNVEV (reference sequence). V shed 7 bases and J 3 bases; nucleotides not matched to a gene: 12. This CDR3 has 15 amino acids. The CDR3 sequence: CASTPATGTFYEQYF. The CDR3, as DNA: TGTGCCAGCACCCCCGCGACAGGGACGTTCTACGAGCAGTACTTC.

This chain links TRBV30 with TRBJ2-5; D unclear. Germline CDR1 reads GTSNPN; CDR2 reads SVGIG (reference sequence). This CDR3 is 11 amino acids long. V lost 3 bases and J 8 bases, leaving 10 bases between the germline ends. Here the CDR3 DNA reads TGTGCCTGGAGGGGCGCGGCTACCCAGTACTTC. It codes for CAWRGAATQYF.

This chain joins TRBV24-1 and TRBJ2-5, with 7 positions matching TRBD1. V lost 4 bases, J lost 7 bases, and 11 bases stayed unmatched. Germline CDR1 reads KGHDR; CDR2 reads SFDVKD. The CDR3 sequence is 15 residues long. The CDR3 region is CATSEEGTAKGTQYF. For the CDR3, the DNA is TGTGCCACCAGTGAGGAAGGGACAGCGAAGGGGACCCAGTACTTC.

The CDR3 DNA sequence: TGCAGTGCTAGAATGGCAGCTGACACTGAAGCTTTCTTT. It codes for CSARMAADTEAFF. This chain links TRBV20-1 with TRBJ1-1; D uncertain. The CDR3 is made up of 13 amino acids. The germline V gene has CDR1 DFQATT and CDR2 SNEGSKA (reference sequence). Trimming took off 2 bases at V and 3 bases at J, with 10 bases between the two ends.

The chain carries TRBV3-1 and TRBJ1-2; D is ambiguous. The CDR3 totals 13 residues. V dropped 0 bases and J dropped 3 bases, with 5 bases sitting between them. Germline V lookup: CDR1 LGHDT, CDR2 YNNKEL (reference sequence). The CDR3 is CASSQEADYGYTF. The CDR3 region has the DNA TGTGCCAGCAGCCAAGAGGCGGACTATGGCTACACCTTC. Supplemented by reference TRBV3-1 and TRBJ1-2, the full variable domain reads DTAVSQTPKYLVTQMGNDKSIKCEQNLGHDTMYWYKQDSKKFLKIMFSYNNKELIINETVPNRFSPKSPDKAHLNLHINSLELGDSAVYFCASSQEADYGYTFGSGTRLTVV.

The CDR3 protein is CASSRRTGGVDTQYF. The CDR3 region has the DNA TGTGCCAGCAGCCGCCGAACAGGGGGCGTCGATACGCAGTATTTT. The chain has TRBV13 and TRBJ2-3; 9 bases map to TRBD1. Germline CDR1 and CDR2: PRHDT and FYEKMQ (reference sequence). There are 15 residues in the CDR3. V trimming: 5 bases; J trimming: 6 bases; junction bases outside the gene matches: 9.

The rearrangement links TRBV20-1 to TRBJ1-5; possibly TRBD1 for D (6 bases). The ends were cut back, 3 bases at V and 2 bases at J, with 17 bases in the middle. Germline V gene sequence: CDR1 DFQATT, CDR2 SNEGSKA (reference sequence). This CDR3 has 16 residues. The CDR3 DNA reads as TGCAGTGCTAGTGAAGCCGCAGGGGTTCGCAATCAGCCCCAGCATTTT. Protein sequence: CSASEAAGVRNQPQHF.

The chain recombines TRBV30 with TRBJ2-7, with 9 positions matching TRBD1. With V trimmed by 0 bases and J by 3 bases, 3 bases remained unmatched. Germline V gives CDR1 GTSNPN, CDR2 SVGIG (reference sequence). The CDR3 loop spans 14 amino acids. DNA of the CDR3: TGTGCCTGGAGTGTGGGGACAGGGCTCTACGAGCAGTACTTC. Translated, it gives CAWSVGTGLYEQYF.